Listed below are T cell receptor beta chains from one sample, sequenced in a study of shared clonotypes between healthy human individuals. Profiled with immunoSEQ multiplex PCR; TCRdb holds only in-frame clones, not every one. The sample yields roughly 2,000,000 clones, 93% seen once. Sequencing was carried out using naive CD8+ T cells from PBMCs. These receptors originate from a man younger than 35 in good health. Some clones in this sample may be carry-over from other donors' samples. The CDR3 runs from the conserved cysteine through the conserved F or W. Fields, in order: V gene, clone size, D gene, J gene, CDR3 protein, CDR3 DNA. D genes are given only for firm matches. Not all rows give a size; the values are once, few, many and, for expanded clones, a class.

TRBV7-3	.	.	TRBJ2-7	CASSLNGGLRHEQYF	TGTGCCAGCAGCTTAAACGGCGGGTTGAGACACGAGCAGTACTTC
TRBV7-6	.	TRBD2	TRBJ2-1	CASTPFGGGSYEQFF	TGTGCCAGCACCCCTTTCGGTGGCGGGAGTTATGAGCAGTTCTTC
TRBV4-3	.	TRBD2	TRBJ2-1	CASRTGTSSGNEQFF	TGCGCCAGCAGGACCGGGACTAGCTCCGGCAATGAGCAGTTCTTC
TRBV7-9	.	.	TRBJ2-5	CASSPRGTSKETQYF	TGTGCCAGCAGCCCAAGAGGGACGAGTAAGGAGACCCAGTACTTC
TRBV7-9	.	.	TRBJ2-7	CASSLVDGFYEQYF	TGTGCCAGCAGCTTAGTTGACGGCTTCTACGAGCAGTACTTC
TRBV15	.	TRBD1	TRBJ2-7	CATSAHRGTYEQYF	TGTGCCACCAGCGCTCACAGGGGTACCTACGAGCAGTACTTC
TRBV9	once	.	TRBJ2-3	CASSVKGRSSTDTQYF	TGTGCCAGCAGCGTAAAAGGTCGAAGTTCCACAGATACGCAGTATTTT
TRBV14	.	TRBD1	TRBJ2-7	CASSQYRGSYEQYF	TGTGCCAGCAGCCAATACAGGGGCAGCTACGAGCAGTACTTC
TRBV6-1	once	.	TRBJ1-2	CAILGTSPNYGYTF	TGTGCCATTCTCGGGACTTCCCCAAACTATGGCTACACCTTC
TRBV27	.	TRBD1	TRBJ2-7	CASSEGQGHHEQYF	TGTGCCAGCAGTGAGGGACAGGGGCACCACGAGCAGTACTTC
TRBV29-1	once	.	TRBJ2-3	CSVVRGYPESTQYF	TGCAGCGTTGTACGGGGGTACCCCGAGAGTACGCAGTATTTT
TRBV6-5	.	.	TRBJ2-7	CASSYSGRGAGDEQYF	TGTGCCAGCAGTTACTCTGGTCGGGGGGCAGGAGACGAGCAGTACTTC
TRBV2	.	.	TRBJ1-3	CASSEAGGPGNTIYF	TGTGCCAGCAGTGAAGCGGGGGGGCCGGGAAACACCATATATTTT
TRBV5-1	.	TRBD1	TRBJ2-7	CASSGNRGPSYEQYF	TGCGCCAGCAGCGGGAACAGGGGGCCTTCCTACGAGCAGTACTTC
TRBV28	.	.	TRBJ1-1	CASSWRYTEAFF	TGTGCCAGCAGCTGGAGGTACACTGAAGCTTTCTTT
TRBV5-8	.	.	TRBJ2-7	CASTWGYEQYF	TGTGCCAGCACCTGGGGCTACGAGCAGTACTTC
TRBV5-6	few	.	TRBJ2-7	CASSTGTPLHF	TGTGCCAGCAGCACCGGGACTCCCCTCCACTTC
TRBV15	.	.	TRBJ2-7	CATRGLENYEQYF	TGTGCCACCAGAGGTTTGGAGAACTACGAGCAGTACTTC
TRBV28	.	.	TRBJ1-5	CASSSRGKPYQDQPQHF	TGTGCCAGCAGTTCCCGGGGCAAGCCCTACCAGGATCAGCCCCAGCATTTT
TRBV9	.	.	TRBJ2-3	CASSVEGTDTQYF	TGTGCCAGCAGCGTAGAAGGGACGGATACGCAGTATTTT
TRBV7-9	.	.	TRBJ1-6	CASSLARDVTLHF	TGTGCCAGCAGCTTAGCCAGGGATGTAACCCTCCACTTT
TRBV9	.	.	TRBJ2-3	CASSVGRADTQYF	TGTGCCAGCAGCGTTGGGCGAGCAGATACGCAGTATTTT
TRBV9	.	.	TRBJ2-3	CASSPPGVLSSTDTQYF	TGTGCCAGCAGCCCCCCGGGGGTACTGTCTAGCACAGATACGCAGTATTTT
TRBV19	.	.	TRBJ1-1	CASSMGGPTEAFF	TGTGCCAGTAGTATGGGGGGGCCTACTGAAGCTTTCTTT
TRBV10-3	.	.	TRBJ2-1	CAISESHSDPNEQFF	TGTGCCATCAGTGAGTCGCATAGCGACCCGAATGAGCAGTTCTTC
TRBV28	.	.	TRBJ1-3	CASSLASGNTIYF	TGTGCCAGCAGTTTGGCCTCTGGAAACACCATATATTTT
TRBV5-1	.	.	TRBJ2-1	CASSLALYNEQFF	TGCGCCAGCAGCTTGGCGCTCTACAATGAGCAGTTCTTC
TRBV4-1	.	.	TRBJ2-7	CASSQVAGAEQYF	TGCGCCAGCAGCCAAGTTGCAGGGGCCGAGCAGTACTTC
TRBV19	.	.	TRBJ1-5	CASSIRTESNQPQHF	TGTGCCAGTAGTATACGGACAGAATCCAATCAGCCCCAGCATTTT
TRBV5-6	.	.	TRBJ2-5	CASSLGTGETQYF	TGTGCCAGCAGCTTGGGGACTGGAGAGACCCAGTACTTC
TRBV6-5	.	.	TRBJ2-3	CASSPDGADTQYF	TGTGCCAGCAGCCCCGATGGGGCAGATACGCAGTATTTT
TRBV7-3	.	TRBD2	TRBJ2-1	CASSAHWRTSSYNEQFF	TGTGCCAGCAGCGCCCACTGGCGGACTAGCAGCTACAATGAGCAGTTCTTC
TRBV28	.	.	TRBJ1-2	CASRVHVSLPNYGYTF	TGTGCCAGCAGGGTACATGTGAGTTTACCTAACTATGGCTACACCTTC
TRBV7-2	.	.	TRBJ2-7	CASSLSGYEQYF	TGTGCCAGCAGCTTGTCGGGCTACGAGCAGTACTTC
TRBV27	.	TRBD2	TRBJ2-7	CASSLDGTSGTASYEQYF	TGTGCCAGCAGTTTAGATGGAACTAGCGGGACTGCTAGCTACGAGCAGTACTTC
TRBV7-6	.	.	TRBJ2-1	CASSLPPYNEQFF	TGTGCCAGCAGCTTACCCCCCTACAATGAGCAGTTCTTC
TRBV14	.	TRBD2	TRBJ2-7	CASSQLAGTAYEQYF	TGTGCCAGCAGCCAACTAGCGGGAACCGCCTACGAGCAGTACTTC
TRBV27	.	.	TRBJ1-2	CASSLSGQSYGYTF	TGTGCCAGCAGTTTATCGGGGCAGTCCTATGGCTACACCTTC
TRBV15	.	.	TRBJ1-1	CATSRDNRGTEAFF	TGTGCCACCAGCAGAGACAATAGAGGCACTGAAGCTTTCTTT
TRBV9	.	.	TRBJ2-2	CASSSLRGTNTGELFF	TGTGCCAGCAGCTCCCTCCGCGGGACGAACACCGGGGAGCTGTTTTTT
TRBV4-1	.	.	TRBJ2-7	CASSPIDTSYEQYF	TGCGCCAGCAGCCCTATCGACACGTCCTACGAGCAGTACTTC
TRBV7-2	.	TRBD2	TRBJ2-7	CASSSSGLAVRTTYEQYF	TGTGCCAGCAGCTCATCAGGACTAGCGGTTCGTACTACCTACGAGCAGTACTTC
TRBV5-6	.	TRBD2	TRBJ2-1	CASSLGLAVNEQFF	TGTGCCAGCAGCTTGGGGCTAGCGGTCAATGAGCAGTTCTTC
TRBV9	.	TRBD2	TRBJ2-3	CASSEAGTSAPLQYF	TGTGCCAGCAGCGAGGCCGGGACTAGCGCCCCTTTACAGTATTTT
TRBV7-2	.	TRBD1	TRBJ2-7	CASSYGDSSYEQYF	TGTGCCAGCAGCTATGGGGACAGTTCCTACGAGCAGTACTTC
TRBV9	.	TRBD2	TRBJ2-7	CASSPSGSGRYGEQYF	TGTGCCAGCAGCCCCTCGGGTAGCGGGCGGTATGGCGAGCAGTACTTC
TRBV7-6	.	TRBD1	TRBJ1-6	CASSPWTGGDWSPLHF	TGTGCCAGCAGCCCATGGACAGGGGGGGATTGGTCACCCCTCCACTTT
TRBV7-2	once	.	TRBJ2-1	CASSLLGLAISGTVQFF	TGTGCCAGCAGCTTACTTGGCTTGGCCATATCCGGGACGGTGCAGTTCTTC
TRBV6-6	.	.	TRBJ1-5	CASSSLSNQPQHF	TGTGCCAGCAGTTCCCTGAGCAATCAGCCCCAGCATTTT